Listed here are 2 T cell receptor beta chains from one sample, sequenced in a study of T cell changes during pregnancy in multiple sclerosis. Here immunoSEQ multiplex PCR was the method, and the copy in TCRdb shows in-frame clones only, minus some. The data contain 70,000 to 95,000 clones, 80% to 95% of them singletons. This sample comprised peripheral blood, obtained in the first trimester of pregnancy. Source of these receptors: a female donor with multiple sclerosis, enrolled in a pregnancy study.

The rearrangement joins TRBV7-2 to TRBJ2-1; TRBD2 matches at 7 bases. The CDR3 runs 15 residues. V shed 5 bases and J 2 bases; nucleotides not matched to a gene: 6. Germline CDR1 SGHTA, CDR2 FQGNSA. The CDR3, as DNA: TGTGCCAGCAGCCCTCTGGCGGGGGCCTACAATGAGCAGTTCTTC. Translated: CASSPLAGAYNEQFF.

The chain carries TRBV18 and TRBJ1-3, with D uncertain. V was clipped by 3 bases and J by 3 bases, with 18 bases between them. Per the germline V gene, CDR1 is KGHSH and CDR2 is LQKENI. CDR3 length: 17 amino acids. The CDR3 protein is CASSPSVSTPGGNTIYF. CDR3 nucleotides: TGTGCCAGCTCACCTTCAGTTTCGACACCCGGTGGAAACACCATATATTTT.